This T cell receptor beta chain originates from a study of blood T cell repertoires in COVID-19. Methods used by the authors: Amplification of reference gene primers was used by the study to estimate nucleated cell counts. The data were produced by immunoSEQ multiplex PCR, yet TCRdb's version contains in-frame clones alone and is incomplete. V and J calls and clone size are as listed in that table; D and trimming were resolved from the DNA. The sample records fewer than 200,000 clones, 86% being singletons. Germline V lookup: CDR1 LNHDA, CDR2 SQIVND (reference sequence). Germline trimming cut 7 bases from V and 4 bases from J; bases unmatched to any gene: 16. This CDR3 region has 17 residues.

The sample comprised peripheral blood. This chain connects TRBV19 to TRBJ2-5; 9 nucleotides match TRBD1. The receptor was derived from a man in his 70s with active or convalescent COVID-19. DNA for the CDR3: TGTGCCAGTAAAGGGAGAGCCGGGACAGGGATGGGAGAGACCCAGTACTTC. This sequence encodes CASKGRAGTGMGETQYF.